The rows below give T cell receptor beta chains drawn from one sample of a study of response to subunit inactivated influenza vaccine. TCRdb reprocessed the RT-PCR reads with MiXCR, giving one entry per CDR3 protein. The sample has hundreds of thousands of distinct CDR3 sequences, 10% to 15% seen once; the top ten hold under 15%. The sample was PBMCs from blood, taken roughly 6 weeks after vaccination. The receptors were gathered from a man over 45 who received an inactivated influenza vaccine. Each CDR3 is given with its conserved first and last residue. The D gene is left open where the match is weak. Rows give clone size only sometimes, using once, few, many, or a class for an expanded clone.

v_gene: TRBV7-2; abundance: many; j_gene: TRBJ2-1; d_gene: -; CDR3nt: TGTGCCAGCAGCTGGGGACCCGGGGATGAGCAGTTCTTC; CDR3aa: CASSWGPGDEQFF
v_gene: TRBV7-8; abundance: -; j_gene: TRBJ2-1; d_gene: -; CDR3nt: TGTGCCAGCAGCCTAGGCCGACTAGTTTTCTCCTACAATGAGCAGTTCTTC; CDR3aa: CASSLGRLVFSYNEQFF
v_gene: TRBV4-3; abundance: -; j_gene: TRBJ2-1; d_gene: TRBD1; CDR3nt: TGCGCCAGCAGCCAAGATAATAACAGGGGGGAGTTCTTC; CDR3aa: CASSQDNNRGEFF
v_gene: TRBV12-3/TRBV12-4; abundance: few; j_gene: TRBJ1-4; d_gene: TRBD1; CDR3nt: TGTGCCAGCAGACAGGGACAGGGCTTTGAAAAACTGTTTTTT; CDR3aa: CASRQGQGFEKLFF
v_gene: TRBV6-1; abundance: few; j_gene: TRBJ2-2; d_gene: TRBD2; CDR3nt: TGTGCCAGCAACGGACTAGCGGCCACCACCACCGGGGAGCTGTTTTTT; CDR3aa: CASNGLAATTTGELFF
v_gene: TRBV5-1; abundance: -; j_gene: TRBJ2-7; d_gene: -; CDR3nt: TGCGCCAGCATGGGCCTCGGGACCTACGAGCAGTACTTC; CDR3aa: CASMGLGTYEQYF
v_gene: TRBV6-5; abundance: -; j_gene: TRBJ2-2; d_gene: -; CDR3nt: TGTGCCAGCAGTTACTCAGATGGCCGCGGGGAGCTGTTTTTT; CDR3aa: CASSYSDGRGELFF
v_gene: TRBV11-2; abundance: -; j_gene: TRBJ2-3; d_gene: -; CDR3nt: TGTGCCAGCAGCTCCCACCCGGGGATGGCAGATACGCAGTATTTT; CDR3aa: CASSSHPGMADTQYF
v_gene: TRBV6-2/TRBV6-3; abundance: -; j_gene: TRBJ2-1; d_gene: TRBD2; CDR3nt: TGTGCCAGCAGCCCTCTCCCAGCGGGAACCTACAATGAGCAGTTCTTC; CDR3aa: CASSPLPAGTYNEQFF
v_gene: TRBV2; abundance: -; j_gene: TRBJ1-6; d_gene: TRBD1; CDR3nt: TGTGCCAGCAGATATACAGGGGGCGGCATTCCAAATTCACCCCTCCACTTT; CDR3aa: CASRYTGGGIPNSPLHF
v_gene: TRBV11-2; abundance: few; j_gene: TRBJ2-3; d_gene: -; CDR3nt: TGTGCCAGCAGCTTAGAGGGGGCGTTAAGGGTTCCCACAGATACGCAGTATTTT; CDR3aa: CASSLEGALRVPTDTQYF
v_gene: TRBV9; abundance: few; j_gene: TRBJ2-3; d_gene: -; CDR3nt: TGTGCCAGCAGCGCCGGCGTTCTAAAGGCAGATACGCAGTATTTT; CDR3aa: CASSAGVLKADTQYF
v_gene: TRBV20-1; abundance: many; j_gene: TRBJ2-7; d_gene: -; CDR3nt: TGCAGTGCGAAGAGGGCAGGGACCTACGAGCAGTACTTC; CDR3aa: CSAKRAGTYEQYF
v_gene: TRBV6-5; abundance: few; j_gene: TRBJ1-2; d_gene: -; CDR3nt: TGTGCCAGCAGTTACAGAGGGGTGTTCTATGGCTACACCTTC; CDR3aa: CASSYRGVFYGYTF
v_gene: TRBV11-2; abundance: once; j_gene: TRBJ2-1; d_gene: -; CDR3nt: TGTGCCAGCAGCTTAGACTTCCCGCTAGCTCTTGAGCAGTTCTTC; CDR3aa: CASSLDFPLALEQFF
v_gene: TRBV6-1; abundance: few; j_gene: TRBJ2-3; d_gene: -; CDR3nt: TGTGCCAGCAGTCCCACCTTAGGAGATACGCAGTATTTT; CDR3aa: CASSPTLGDTQYF
v_gene: TRBV7-2; abundance: -; j_gene: TRBJ2-2; d_gene: -; CDR3nt: TGTGCCAGCAGCTTAGCGTCTACCGTTAACACCGGGGAGCTGTTTTTT; CDR3aa: CASSLASTVNTGELFF
v_gene: TRBV7-2; abundance: few; j_gene: TRBJ2-5; d_gene: -; CDR3nt: TGTGCCAGCAGCTTGATCCCTGGAGGGCCAGAAGAGACCCAGTACTTC; CDR3aa: CASSLIPGGPEETQYF
v_gene: TRBV29-1; abundance: many; j_gene: TRBJ2-1; d_gene: -; CDR3nt: TGCACCGTCGGAGGACCAGGGAAATACAATGAGCAGTTCTTC; CDR3aa: CTVGGPGKYNEQFF
v_gene: TRBV2; abundance: -; j_gene: TRBJ2-2; d_gene: -; CDR3nt: TGTGCCAGCAGTGAGTCGGGGCCACTTAACACCGGGGAGCTGTTTTTT; CDR3aa: CASSESGPLNTGELFF
v_gene: TRBV7-2; abundance: many; j_gene: TRBJ1-2; d_gene: -; CDR3nt: TGTGCCAGCAGCTTAGTGTGGGTACACTATGGCTACACCTTC; CDR3aa: CASSLVWVHYGYTF
v_gene: TRBV29-1; abundance: -; j_gene: TRBJ2-1; d_gene: -; CDR3nt: TGCAGCGTTGAATCGGGCAATGAGCAGTTCTTC; CDR3aa: CSVESGNEQFF
v_gene: TRBV19; abundance: -; j_gene: TRBJ1-5; d_gene: -; CDR3nt: TGTGCCAGTAGTAGTACTTGGGGGGGAGCTCAGCCCCAGCATTTT; CDR3aa: CASSSTWGGAQPQHF
v_gene: TRBV5-1; abundance: -; j_gene: TRBJ1-2; d_gene: -; CDR3nt: TGCGCCAGTCGGGACGCCCCTAACTATGGCTACACCTTC; CDR3aa: CASRDAPNYGYTF
v_gene: TRBV12-3/TRBV12-4; abundance: -; j_gene: TRBJ2-1; d_gene: -; CDR3nt: TGTGCCAGCAGTTTTGGGCACGGGGTTGAGCAGTTCTTC; CDR3aa: CASSFGHGVEQFF
v_gene: TRBV12-3/TRBV12-4; abundance: -; j_gene: TRBJ1-3; d_gene: -; CDR3nt: TGTGCCAGCCACCTATCTGACAGGGGAAACACCATATATTTT; CDR3aa: CASHLSDRGNTIYF
v_gene: TRBV12-3/TRBV12-4; abundance: once; j_gene: TRBJ1-1; d_gene: -; CDR3nt: TGTGCCAGCGGGGGCTGGGGTGACACTGAAGCTTTCTTT; CDR3aa: CASGGWGDTEAFF
v_gene: TRBV6-2/TRBV6-3; abundance: few; j_gene: TRBJ1-5; d_gene: -; CDR3nt: TGTGCCAGCAGTTACGTCGGCGGACTATATCAGCCCCAGCATTTT; CDR3aa: CASSYVGGLYQPQHF
v_gene: TRBV5-5; abundance: -; j_gene: TRBJ2-7; d_gene: -; CDR3nt: TGTGCCAGCAGCTTGCGAGCAGCGGTGAGCTCCTACGAGCAGTACTTC; CDR3aa: CASSLRAAVSSYEQYF
v_gene: TRBV5-1; abundance: -; j_gene: TRBJ2-5; d_gene: TRBD2; CDR3nt: TGCGCCAGCAGCTTGGGGGACTATACAGAGACCCAGTACTTC; CDR3aa: CASSLGDYTETQYF
v_gene: TRBV6-1; abundance: few; j_gene: TRBJ2-7; d_gene: -; CDR3nt: TGTGCCAGCACACCGGGCAGGGGCGGCGAGCAGTACTTC; CDR3aa: CASTPGRGGEQYF
v_gene: TRBV4-2; abundance: few; j_gene: TRBJ2-3; d_gene: -; CDR3nt: TGTGCCAGCAGCCAAGACGGGGTTAGCACAGATACGCAGTATTTT; CDR3aa: CASSQDGVSTDTQYF
v_gene: TRBV20-1; abundance: -; j_gene: TRBJ2-2; d_gene: -; CDR3nt: TGCAGTGCTAGCCCGCCTATTCATGTCACCGGGGAGCTGTTTTTT; CDR3aa: CSASPPIHVTGELFF
v_gene: TRBV20-1; abundance: -; j_gene: TRBJ2-1; d_gene: TRBD2; CDR3nt: TGCAGTGCAAACAGCGGGGGGAGCTCCTACAATGAGCAGTTCTTC; CDR3aa: CSANSGGSSYNEQFF
v_gene: TRBV12-3/TRBV12-4; abundance: many; j_gene: TRBJ2-1; d_gene: -; CDR3nt: TGTGCCAGCAGTTTTGACGGGAACTCCTACAATGAGCAGTTCTTC; CDR3aa: CASSFDGNSYNEQFF
v_gene: TRBV6-2/TRBV6-3; abundance: many; j_gene: TRBJ2-7; d_gene: -; CDR3nt: TGTGCCAGCAGTTACTCTGGGAGGTACGAGCAGTACTTC; CDR3aa: CASSYSGRYEQYF
v_gene: TRBV6-5; abundance: few; j_gene: TRBJ1-2; d_gene: -; CDR3nt: TGTGCCAGCAGTTACTCGATCGGGACGGGCTATGGCTACACCTTC; CDR3aa: CASSYSIGTGYGYTF
v_gene: TRBV6-1; abundance: few; j_gene: TRBJ2-5; d_gene: -; CDR3nt: TGTGCCAGCAGTATCCCGGAGACCCAGTACTTC; CDR3aa: CASSIPETQYF
v_gene: TRBV7-6; abundance: few; j_gene: TRBJ1-6; d_gene: -; CDR3nt: TGTGCCAGCAGCTTAGGTGCAGCTTCACCCCTCCACTTT; CDR3aa: CASSLGAASPLHF
v_gene: TRBV3-1; abundance: -; j_gene: TRBJ2-5; d_gene: -; CDR3nt: TGTGCCAGCAGCCACAGAGTTGAGACCCAGTACTTC; CDR3aa: CASSHRVETQYF